Included here is one T cell receptor (beta chain) sequence, with context. Its target is unknown. Then a second PCR, running about 6 to 12 cycles, was carried out with a sample-barcoded 5' primer and a J-beta primer mix. A template-switch adaptor that had 12 random nucleotides put a tag on each cDNA molecule. TCRdb reanalysed the 5' RACE reads using MiXCR and keeps one entry per CDR3 protein. The repertoire holds around 750,000 distinct CDR3 sequences, with approximately 55% as singletons. These data originate in a study of blood T cells in healthy people across ages. Study-level points and caveats: PBMCs were not sorted, which prevented a conclusive comparison of naive versus antigen-experienced cells.

Drawing of peripheral blood yielded 8.5 to 10 milliliters from each donor. They isolated at least 7 million PBMCs from each sample. The receptor's source is an elderly man in good health. Sequenced: blood.

In DNA, the CDR3 is TGCGCCAGCAGCTTGGTAGGGTCGTACGGGGAGACCCAGTACTTC. The encoded protein is CASSLVGSYGETQYF. The chain carries TRBV5-1 and TRBJ2-5, with D hard to call. CDR3 size: 15 residues. Germline CDR1 reads SGHRS; CDR2 reads YFSETQ. V was pared by 0 bases and J by 5 bases, with 14 bases between.